These T cell receptor beta chains were read from a single sample in a study of cytomegalovirus exposure and HLA in healthy donors. Repertoires were generated with immunoSEQ multiplex PCR, while TCRdb's copy carries only in-frame clones and drops some. The sample carries tens of thousands of clones, roughly 88% recorded once. The specimen sequenced was PBMCs. The receptors were sampled from a woman in her thirties in good health and CMV-seronegative. The CDR3 runs from the conserved cysteine through the conserved F or W. The listing skips clone size in some rows; elsewhere it reads once, few, many or a size class.

clone_size: .
v_call: TRBV7-6
cdr3_aa: CASSLADRDRVFEKLFF

clone_size: .
v_call: TRBV7-6
cdr3_aa: CASSLNRAGQPQHF

clone_size: .
v_call: TRBV7-2
cdr3_aa: CASSLWTGYTEAFF

clone_size: few
v_call: TRBV7-9
cdr3_aa: CASSGRQGLGVTDTQYF

clone_size: .
v_call: TRBV6-6
cdr3_aa: CASLTPGNEKLFF

clone_size: .
v_call: TRBV10-3
cdr3_aa: CAISGVGTGGYEQYF

clone_size: .
v_call: TRBV28
cdr3_aa: CASSSDRGAFF

clone_size: few
v_call: TRBV4-3
cdr3_aa: CASSQDGATNEKLFF

clone_size: .
v_call: TRBV29-1
cdr3_aa: CSALFPSVWTQETQYF

clone_size: few
v_call: TRBV27
cdr3_aa: CASTRNRQGVAEAFF

clone_size: .
v_call: TRBV19
cdr3_aa: CASSDSSYEQYF

clone_size: .
v_call: TRBV27
cdr3_aa: CASSLRNPSGGSYEQYF

clone_size: .
v_call: TRBV5-1
cdr3_aa: CASSLASFRVNSYNEQFF

clone_size: .
v_call: TRBV7-9
cdr3_aa: CASSLDRTGRYYGYTF

clone_size: once
v_call: TRBV6-1
cdr3_aa: CASGLASSGNTIYF

clone_size: .
v_call: TRBV28
cdr3_aa: CASSPAGLNTGELFF

clone_size: few
v_call: TRBV28
cdr3_aa: CASSLTSGSGETQYF

clone_size: few
v_call: TRBV6-5
cdr3_aa: CASKLGQIDRYTF

clone_size: .
v_call: TRBV6-4
cdr3_aa: CASSSGLAGHSYEQYF

clone_size: .
v_call: TRBV9
cdr3_aa: CASSGRVGTEAFF

clone_size: once
v_call: TRBV10-2
cdr3_aa: CASSMMTGTSFVNEQFF

clone_size: .
v_call: TRBV4-2
cdr3_aa: CASSPPTGATGELFF

clone_size: once
v_call: TRBV28
cdr3_aa: CASSGREGYTEAFF

clone_size: .
v_call: TRBV28
cdr3_aa: CASSSTGYMNTEAFF

clone_size: .
v_call: TRBV30
cdr3_aa: CAWSATGATHEKLFF

clone_size: .
v_call: TRBV7-9
cdr3_aa: CASSVPGQGSEAFF

clone_size: .
v_call: TRBV20-1
cdr3_aa: CSATEENEQYF

clone_size: .
v_call: TRBV5-1
cdr3_aa: CASTSVAGSSYNEQFF

clone_size: .
v_call: TRBV2
cdr3_aa: CASSEEGGLGYEQYF

clone_size: .
v_call: TRBV6-5
cdr3_aa: CASSYREVYNEQFF

clone_size: .
v_call: TRBV9
cdr3_aa: CASSVALVSPDTQYF

clone_size: .
v_call: TRBV28
cdr3_aa: CASSLGSYGYTF

clone_size: .
v_call: TRBV7-8
cdr3_aa: CASSLYSTNEKLFF

clone_size: .
v_call: TRBV5-1
cdr3_aa: CASSLGQGGQPQHF

clone_size: .
v_call: TRBV5-1
cdr3_aa: CASSLAGAGQPQHF

clone_size: .
v_call: TRBV7-9
cdr3_aa: CASSFNRGPTEAFF

clone_size: .
v_call: TRBV7-2
cdr3_aa: CASSSGQPSGEQYF

clone_size: .
v_call: TRBV6-5
cdr3_aa: CASTNRLESSREQYF

clone_size: .
v_call: TRBV14
cdr3_aa: CASSHPVAVGSYEQYF

clone_size: .
v_call: TRBV27
cdr3_aa: CASSLAGSSYNEQFF

clone_size: .
v_call: TRBV18
cdr3_aa: CASSRQQGNMNTEAFF

clone_size: .
v_call: TRBV6-5
cdr3_aa: CASSLQGLDNYGYTF

clone_size: .
v_call: TRBV6-4
cdr3_aa: CASSDTPGQLMYGYTF

clone_size: .
v_call: TRBV7-9
cdr3_aa: CASSPTSGRGSYEQYF